Shown below are 31 T cell receptor beta chains from a single sample sequenced in a study of T cells in tuberculosis. Regarding time point: new active TB diagnosis, blood taken before or within 7 days of starting treatment. The repertoire was sequenced with immunoSEQ multiplex PCR; TCRdb's copy has only in-frame clones and lacks some. The table lists under 50,000 clones, approximately 95% of them singletons, with approximately 4.3% in the top ten. The material sequenced was PBMCs, taken at tuberculosis diagnosis. The receptors derive from an adult with tuberculosis.

The rearrangement uses TRBV5-1 and TRBJ1-1; D not certain. CDR1 SGHRS and CDR2 YFSETQ come from the germline V gene. Trimming removed 0 bases from V and 3 bases from J, with 15 bases in between. The CDR3 covers 16 residues. The CDR3 spells CASSLDSYTRYTEAFF. The CDR3 DNA reads TGCGCCAGCAGCTTGGACAGTTATACCAGATACACTGAAGCTTTCTTT.

The chain joins TRBV9 to TRBJ2-6; TRBD1 agrees at 10 bases. This CDR3 is built from 16 residues. The junction had 3 bases not matched to a gene; V was cut back by 2 bases and J by 4 bases. Germline V gene data show CDR1 as SGDLS and CDR2 as YYNGEE. In DNA, the CDR3 is TGTGCCAGCAGCGTCGGGACAGGGGTGGGGGCCAACGTCCTGACTTTC. Encoded protein: CASSVGTGVGANVLTF.

The genes are TRBV29-1 and TRBJ2-2; TRBD1 is a possible D gene (6 bases). Trimming took off 6 bases at V and 0 bases at J, with 29 bases between the two ends. The V gene's germline CDR1 is SQVTM and CDR2 ANQGSEA. The CDR3 consists of 20 residues. The CDR3 reads CSVMSPDPNRVEPNTGELFF. The CDR3 DNA follows: TGCAGCGTCATGTCCCCTGACCCAAACAGGGTAGAACCGAACACCGGGGAGCTGTTTTTT.

The rearrangement joins TRBV6-5 to TRBJ1-5, with a tentative D call TRBD1 (6 bases). The V gene lost 5 bases and the J gene lost 0 bases, with 8 bases spanning the gap. This CDR3 has 14 residues. Germline V CDR1 and CDR2: MNHEY, SVGAGI. In nucleotides, the CDR3 is TGTGCCAGCAGTAGGGGGAATAGCAATCAGCCCCAGCATTTT. This sequence encodes CASSRGNSNQPQHF.

CDR3 region: CATSRPRGGGGLGIQYF. CDR3 DNA: TGTGCCACCAGCAGACCCAGAGGCGGGGGGGGTCTTGGCATTCAGTACTTC. This chain connects TRBV15 to TRBJ2-4, with 9 bases matching TRBD2. V trimming: 2 bases; J trimming: 9 bases; junction bases outside the gene matches: 14. The CDR3 runs 17 residues. From germline, CDR1 is LNHNV and CDR2 YYDKDF (reference sequence).

The CDR3 sequence: CAISEDPRQPQHF. The CDR3 DNA follows: TGTGCCATCAGTGAGGATCCCCGGCAGCCCCAGCATTTT. J is TRBJ1-5 and V is TRBV10-3; no clear D gene. This CDR3 is 13 amino acids long. Germline CDR1 ENHRY, CDR2 SYGVKD. The germline V and J ends were trimmed by 2 bases and 7 bases, with 9 bases remaining between them.

V gene TRBV6-6 combines with J gene TRBJ2-1; 8 bases line up with TRBD1. Germline V gives CDR1 MNHNY, CDR2 SVGAGI (reference sequence). J lost 2 bases, V lost 5 bases, and 5 bases had no gene match. The CDR3 has 15 residues. For the CDR3, the DNA is TGTGCCAGCAGTACTCACAGGGGGACCTACAATGAGCAGTTCTTC. This translates into CASSTHRGTYNEQFF.

The V call is TRBV30, the J call TRBJ1-1, with TRBD1 matching 8 bases. CDR1 GTSNPN and CDR2 SVGIG come from the germline V gene (reference sequence). This CDR3 region has 14 residues. The trim removed 5 bases at V and 5 bases at J, leaving 10 bases unmatched. The DNA of the CDR3 is TGTGCCTGGTCTCCCGGGACAGGAGGTACTGAAGCTTTCTTT. This translates into CAWSPGTGGTEAFF.

The chain links TRBV28 to TRBJ2-2; TRBD1 agrees at 9 bases. This CDR3 region has 16 residues. Germline CDR1 MDHEN, CDR2 SYDVKM. The J segment lost 5 bases and the V segment lost 6 bases, leaving 10 bases of the junction unmatched. In DNA form, the CDR3 reads TGTGCCAGCAGGCCAAGCCGACAGGGGGGAACCGGGGAGCTGTTTTTT. Amino acids: CASRPSRQGGTGELFF.

The genes are TRBV7-9 and TRBJ2-5, with D possibly matching TRBD1 (5 bases). Germline loops: CDR1 SEHNR, CDR2 FQNEAQ (reference sequence). V was shortened by 4 bases and J by 7 bases, with 10 bases between the two germline ends. The CDR3 runs 12 residues. The DNA for the CDR3 is TGTGCCAGCAGCTCAGATACAGGGACCCAGTACTTC. Translation: CASSSDTGTQYF.

The V and J genes are TRBV12-5 and TRBJ2-1, with 7 bases lining up with TRBD1. There are 18 residues in the CDR3. Trimming removed 1 base from V and 5 bases from J; junction bases left unmatched: 14. Germline V gene data show CDR1 as LGHNT and CDR2 as FRNRAP. The CDR3 DNA reads TGTGCTAGTGGTTTGGCCCGAGGATCAGGGGGAACACACAATGAGCAGTTCTTC. Protein product: CASGLARGSGGTHNEQFF.

J is TRBJ1-2 and V is TRBV12-5, with no clear D. V lost 5 bases to trimming and J lost 11 bases, with 12 bases between them. This CDR3 region has 11 residues. The V gene's germline CDR1 is LGHNT and CDR2 FRNRAP. The CDR3 here is CASGEALVYTF. The CDR3 DNA reads as TGTGCTAGTGGTGAAGCATTGGTTTACACCTTC.

The V gene is TRBV18, the J gene TRBJ1-3; tentative D call: TRBD1 (5 bases). The CDR3 loop spans 15 amino acids. CDR1 is KGHSH, CDR2 LQKENI, per germline. Trimming stripped 3 bases from V and 2 bases from J, with 11 bases between. The CDR3 spells CASSPDSNPGNTIYF. The CDR3 region has the DNA TGTGCCAGCTCACCCGACAGTAATCCTGGAAACACCATATATTTT.

The chain recombines TRBV19 with TRBJ2-1; 8 nucleotides match TRBD1. The junction had 12 bases not matched to a gene; V was cut back by 1 base and J by 7 bases. This CDR3 has 17 residues. Germline assignment: CDR1 LNHDA and CDR2 SQIVND (reference sequence). The CDR3 DNA sequence: TGTGCCAGTAGTATAGCAAGACACAGGGGGTGGGAGAATGAGCAGTTCTTC. Protein product: CASSIARHRGWENEQFF.

The chain combines TRBV18 with TRBJ1-1; D is unresolved. CDR1 is KGHSH and CDR2 is LQKENI in the germline V gene. V lost 6 bases, J lost 4 bases, and 18 bases lay in between. The CDR3 runs 15 residues. The CDR3 DNA reads TGTGCCAGCTCCCCCAAGGAGCTAGGAAGCACTGAAGCTTTCTTT. Residues: CASSPKELGSTEAFF.

The chain has TRBV4-1 and TRBJ2-3; D perhaps matches TRBD1 (5 bases). This CDR3 is built from 16 residues. From germline, CDR1 is MGHRA and CDR2 YSYEKL. Trimming cost V 1 base and J 6 bases, with 17 bases left between them. The CDR3 nucleotides are TGCGCCAGCAGCCAAGGGGGCTCCAAGTCCAGCGATACGCAGTATTTT. The encoded protein is CASSQGGSKSSDTQYF.

The chain couples TRBV18 to TRBJ2-7; 7 bases match TRBD2. Germline V lookup: CDR1 KGHSH, CDR2 LQKENI. This CDR3 has 14 amino acids. Trimming removed 3 bases from V and 6 bases from J; junction bases left unmatched: 8. The chain's CDR3 is CASSPPAGDSEQYF. As DNA, the CDR3 is TGTGCCAGCTCACCGCCCGCGGGGGACTCCGAGCAGTACTTC. Full variable domain (rest looked up from reference TRBV18 and TRBJ2-7): NAGVMQNPRHLVRRRGQEARLRCSPMKGHSHVYWYRQLPEEGLKFMVYLQKENIIDESGMPKERFSAEFPKEGPSILRIQQVVRGDSAAYFCASSPPAGDSEQYFGPGTRLTVT.

The J gene is TRBJ2-1, the V gene TRBV2; D possibly corresponds to TRBD2 (5 bases). From germline, CDR1 is SNHLY and CDR2 FYNNEI. The V gene lost 8 bases and the J gene lost 9 bases, with 11 bases spanning the gap. The CDR3 consists of 11 residues. The CDR3 bases are TGTGCCAGCGATATAAGCGGTGAGCAGTTCTTC. Translation: CASDISGEQFF.

V usage is TRBV28 and J usage is TRBJ1-2; TRBD1 matches 7 bases. V shed 6 bases, J shed 6 bases, and the junction held 7 bases outside the gene matches. CDR1 MDHEN and CDR2 SYDVKM come from the germline V gene. This CDR3 region has 13 residues. This chain's CDR3 is CASRVQGYHGYTF. Here the CDR3 DNA reads TGTGCCAGCAGGGTACAGGGGTACCATGGCTACACCTTC.

In this sample, this clone turned up once. The chain carries TRBV6-6 and TRBJ2-5, with D possibly TRBD1 on 6 matching bases. CDR3 length: 16 amino acids. The V and J ends lost 2 bases and 1 base respectively, with 14 bases between them. Per germline, CDR1 MNHNY and CDR2 SVGAGI (reference sequence). The CDR3 spells CASSYPSTQGQETQYF. The DNA for the CDR3 is TGTGCCAGCAGTTACCCATCCACACAGGGCCAAGAGACCCAGTACTTC.

A single count supports this clone. The chain couples TRBV6-5 to TRBJ2-3, with no clear D. Per the germline V gene, CDR1 is MNHEY and CDR2 is SVGAGI. V shed 4 bases and J shed 0 bases, with 2 bases lying between them. CDR3 size: 12 residues. The CDR3 loop is CASSSSTDTQYF. CDR3 bases: TGTGCCAGCAGTTCGAGCACAGATACGCAGTATTTT.

The V and J genes are TRBV15 and TRBJ2-7; unclear D gene. The CDR3 loop spans 13 amino acids. Germline V gene lookup returns CDR1 LNHNV and CDR2 YYDKDF (reference sequence). Trimming shortened V by 1 base and J by 4 bases, and 8 bases separated the two germline ends. The DNA for the CDR3 is TGTGCCACCAGCAGAGGACCGACTTACGAGCAGTACTTC. This encodes CATSRGPTYEQYF.

The V and J genes are TRBV29-1 and TRBJ1-2; 7 bases fit TRBD1. The CDR3 is made up of 14 amino acids. Trimming took 2 bases from V and 5 from J; bases not matched to a gene: 8. The V gene's germline CDR1 is SQVTM and CDR2 ANQGSEA. The CDR3 nucleotides are TGCAGCGTTGAACCCCGTAGACAGGGATATGGCTACACCTTC. The encoded protein is CSVEPRRQGYGYTF.

V usage is TRBV19 and J usage is TRBJ2-7; 7 nucleotides line up with TRBD1. Germline V lookup: CDR1 LNHDA, CDR2 SQIVND (reference sequence). V dropped 4 bases and J dropped 0; count of bases not matched to a gene: 9. The CDR3 consists of 16 residues. The CDR3 here is CASSTVPGQRSYEQYF. DNA for the CDR3: TGTGCCAGTAGTACTGTCCCGGGACAGCGCTCCTACGAGCAGTACTTC.

This clone was seen just once. The chain is built from TRBV5-1 and TRBJ1-2; 10 bases agree with TRBD1. Trimming took 6 bases from V and 6 from J; bases not matched to a gene: 8. This CDR3 contains 14 residues. CDR1 is SGHRS, CDR2 YFSETQ, per germline. As DNA, the CDR3 is TGCGCCAGCACCCCCGGACAGGGGGAGCATGGCTACACCTTC. Protein product: CASTPGQGEHGYTF.

The chain uses TRBV12-5 and TRBJ2-1; D possibly corresponds to TRBD1 (6 bases). CDR1 and CDR2 from the germline V gene are LGHNT and FRNRAP. The CDR3 is 15 amino acids. V gave up 3 bases and J gave up 7 bases, with 16 bases separating them. In DNA form, the CDR3 reads TGTGCTAGTGGTTTAACAGGGACATGGCTAAATGAGCAGTTCTTC. This codes for CASGLTGTWLNEQFF.

The V and J genes are TRBV30 and TRBJ2-1; perhaps TRBD2 as D (6 bases). V gave up 6 bases and J gave up 5 bases, with 17 bases separating them. CDR1 and CDR2 (germline): GTSNPN, SVGIG (reference sequence). This CDR3 has 14 residues. The CDR3 loop reads CACVLAKWNNEQFF. For the CDR3, the DNA is TGTGCCTGTGTGCTAGCGAAGTGGAACAATGAGCAGTTCTTC. The whole variable domain, remainder taken from reference TRBV30 and TRBJ2-1, is SQTIHQWPATLVQPVGSPLSLECTVEGTSNPNLYWYRQAAGRGLQLLFYSVGIGQISSEVPQNLSASRPQDRQFILSSKKLLLSDSGFYLCACVLAKWNNEQFFGPGTRLTVL.

This clone was counted a single time. The chain couples TRBV5-1 to TRBJ1-2, with D possibly matching TRBD1 (5 bases). Trimming pared 1 base from V and 4 bases from J, leaving 17 bases between. CDR1 and CDR2 (germline): SGHRS, YFSETQ. The CDR3 is made up of 16 amino acids. Here the CDR3 DNA reads TGCGCCAGCAGCTTGCTCGGAGCAGGGCGAGGCTATGGCTACACCTTC. It encodes CASSLLGAGRGYGYTF.

The chain recombines TRBV6-1 with TRBJ1-1; D ambiguous. The CDR3 loop spans 11 amino acids. Trimming left V 9 bases short and J 2 bases short, with 7 bases between. The germline CDR1 and CDR2 sequences are MNHNS and SASEGT. CDR3 residues: CASQANTEAFF. CDR3 nucleotide sequence: TGTGCCAGTCAGGCTAACACTGAAGCTTTCTTT.

The CDR3 sequence: CAISESQGNGYTF. The CDR3 DNA sequence: TGTGCCATCAGTGAGTCACAGGGGAATGGCTACACCTTC. The rearrangement joins TRBV10-3 to TRBJ1-2, with TRBD1 identical over 7 bases. Losses at the gene ends were 0 bases for V and 6 bases for J; bases not matched to a gene: 1. The CDR3 totals 13 residues. Germline V CDR1 and CDR2: ENHRY, SYGVKD.

On this clone: One end of the junction varies from germline; a read error may be responsible. The chain carries TRBV30 and TRBJ1-5; 8 positions agree with TRBD1. The germline V gene encodes CDR1 GTSNPN and CDR2 SVGIG (reference sequence). This CDR3 contains 14 residues. The CDR3 DNA reads as TGTGCCTGGAGGACGGGACAGGCGGTTCAGACCCAGCATTTT. Protein: CAWRTGQAVQTQHF.